Below, 9 T cell receptor beta chains from the same sample are listed, as sequenced in a study of T-cell reconstitution after alpha-beta-depleted transplantation in children. Unique molecular identifiers were incorporated during preparation of the TCRbeta library. One entry per CDR3 protein, called by TCRdb with MiXCR from the PCR reads. There are 450,000 to 600,000 distinct CDR3 sequences in the sample; approximately 12% occur only once, and over 2% lies in the top ten. The specimen comprised PBMCs, mostly from graft donor cells, sampled 360 days after TCRalphabeta/CD19-depleted stem cell transplant. These receptors were collected from a male patient aged 10 to 17 who had a stem cell transplant for acute myeloid leukemia, so the T cells may come from the graft donor.

This clonotype has a count of ten or more. This rearrangement joins TRBV7-8 to TRBJ2-7, with 8 bases identical to TRBD1. CDR1 is SGHVS and CDR2 is FQNEAQ in the germline V gene. V gave up 10 bases and J gave up 4 bases; unmatched junction bases: 15. This CDR3 has 15 residues. The DNA for the CDR3 is TGTGCCACCACAATAGTAGGACAGGGTTTATACGAGCAGTACTTC. Translated, it gives CATTIVGQGLYEQYF.

This clonotype was seen many times. The chain has TRBV28 and TRBJ2-7, with unresolved D. V shed 7 bases and J shed 1 base, with 5 bases lying between them. In germline, CDR1 is MDHEN, CDR2 SYDVKM. The CDR3 extends over 11 amino acids. The CDR3 coding sequence is TGTGCCAGCACTAGATCCTACGAGCAGTACTTC. It specifies CASTRSYEQYF.

The chain couples TRBV4-2 to TRBJ2-1; tentatively, D is TRBD2 (6 bases). The CDR3 runs 14 residues. The germline V gene has CDR1 LGHNA and CDR2 YNFKEQ. The V gene lost 2 bases and the J gene lost 8 bases, with 13 bases spanning the gap. For the CDR3, the DNA is TGTGCCAGCAGCCAACTGTTGACTAGAGATGAGCAGTTCTTC. Encoded protein: CASSQLLTRDEQFF.

This clonotype appeared a few times. The rearrangement uses TRBV7-2 and TRBJ2-3, with D possibly being TRBD2 (6 bases). Trimming removed 3 bases at V and 0 bases at J, with 13 bases between. The CDR3 is 16 residues long. Germline CDR1 SGHTA, CDR2 FQGNSA. This chain's CDR3 is CASSLSGLPSTDTQYF. The CDR3 nucleotides are TGTGCCAGCAGCTTGAGCGGGCTCCCTAGCACAGATACGCAGTATTTT.

In its sample, this clonotype was seen a few times. The rearrangement uses TRBV28 and TRBJ2-2; 7 bases fit TRBD1. The CDR3 spans 13 residues. Germline V gives CDR1 MDHEN, CDR2 SYDVKM. The junction had 5 bases not matched to a gene; V was cut back by 6 bases and J by 7 bases. The CDR3 reads CASRTTGYGELFF. The CDR3 DNA sequence: TGTGCCAGCAGAACGACAGGGTACGGGGAGCTGTTTTTT.

This clonotype was observed at least ten times. The V gene is TRBV6-5, the J gene TRBJ1-6; tentative D call: TRBD1 (5 bases). This CDR3 spans 15 amino acids. Trimming cost V 2 bases and J 9 bases, with 14 bases left between them. In germline, CDR1 is MNHEY, CDR2 SVGAGI. CDR3 sequence (DNA): TGTGCCAGCAGTTACCCTCCCAGGGACGCTTCACCCCTCCACTTT. Translating it yields CASSYPPRDASPLHF.

This clonotype occurred a few times. J is TRBJ2-7 and V is TRBV28; a weak D match, TRBD1 (6 bases). The CDR3 sequence is 17 residues long. V was cut by 4 bases and J by 2 bases, with 21 bases left in between. The V gene's germline CDR1 is MDHEN and CDR2 SYDVKM. CDR3: CASSSVPGRQDPYEQYF. CDR3 nucleotide sequence: TGTGCCAGCAGTTCAGTCCCAGGACGACAGGATCCCTACGAGCAGTACTTC.

This clonotype was counted at least ten times. The chain couples TRBV6-5 to TRBJ2-1, with D unresolved. The germline V gene encodes CDR1 MNHEY and CDR2 SVGAGI. This CDR3 contains 15 residues. Trimming stripped 3 bases from V and 0 bases from J, with 9 bases between. CDR3 residues: CASSYGISSYNEQFF. In DNA form, the CDR3 reads TGTGCCAGCAGTTATGGGATCAGCTCCTACAATGAGCAGTTCTTC.

This clonotype has just a few counts. The genes are TRBV7-9 and TRBJ1-1; D uncertain. The ends were cut back, 5 bases at V and 1 base at J, with 14 bases in the middle. The CDR3 length is 15 residues. CDR1 SEHNR and CDR2 FQNEAQ come from the germline V gene (reference sequence). This CDR3 is CASSPLSGRNTEAFF. The CDR3 nucleotides are TGTGCCAGCAGCCCCCTTTCTGGGAGGAACACTGAAGCTTTCTTT.